This is a list of T cell receptor beta chains from one sample in a study of a mutant IDH1 vaccine in newly diagnosed glioma. Clones were sequenced by immunoSEQ multiplex PCR, and TCRdb holds only the in-frame ones, with some missing. The table has approximately 67,000 clones, 84% seen once. These TCRs' antigens remain unknown. The starting material was PBMCs, obtained from a glioma patient whose treatment included an IDH1 peptide vaccine. These receptors came from a man younger than 30 with glioma. Each CDR3 is given with its conserved first and last residue. Fields, in order: D gene, clone size, J gene, V gene, CDR3 DNA, CDR3 protein. The D gene is left open where the match is weak. A clone size is listed for some rows: how often the clone was seen (once, few, many), or a class if it is expanded.

D: .
size: .
J: TRBJ2-4
V: TRBV10-3
DNA: TGTGCCATCAGTCCAGGCGAACTAGCCAAAAACATTCAGTACTTC
CDR3: CAISPGELAKNIQYF

D: TRBD1
size: once
J: TRBJ2-4
V: TRBV7-9
DNA: TGTGCCAGCAGCTCTGGACAGGGCCAAAACATTCAGTACTTC
CDR3: CASSSGQGQNIQYF

D: .
size: .
J: TRBJ2-5
V: TRBV2
DNA: TGTGCCAGCACCCTACGGGGAACCCGCGAAGAGACCCAGTACTTC
CDR3: CASTLRGTREETQYF

D: .
size: .
J: TRBJ1-1
V: TRBV28
DNA: TGTGCCAGCAGTTCGCTATTCACTGAAGCTTTCTTT
CDR3: CASSSLFTEAFF

D: TRBD1
size: .
J: TRBJ1-2
V: TRBV11-2
DNA: TGTGCCAGCAGCCGCTCACAGGGGGCCCATGAAGGCTACACCTTC
CDR3: CASSRSQGAHEGYTF

D: .
size: .
J: TRBJ2-7
V: TRBV10-3
DNA: TGTGCCATCAGTGTCGGCGCAGCAGCCTACGAGCAGTACTTC
CDR3: CAISVGAAAYEQYF

D: .
size: .
J: TRBJ2-7
V: TRBV30
DNA: TGTGCCTGGAGGGCGCAGGGAGTAGGCGAGCAGTACTTC
CDR3: CAWRAQGVGEQYF

D: TRBD2
size: .
J: TRBJ2-1
V: TRBV2
DNA: TGTGCCAGCAGTCGTACTAGCGGAACCTACAATGAGCAGTTCTTC
CDR3: CASSRTSGTYNEQFF

D: TRBD2
size: .
J: TRBJ2-7
V: TRBV6-5
DNA: TGTGCCAGCAGTTCGCTAGCGGGCCTTTCCTACGAGCAGTACTTC
CDR3: CASSSLAGLSYEQYF

D: TRBD1
size: once
J: TRBJ1-1
V: TRBV7-2
DNA: TGTGCCAGCAGCCATATAACTACAGGGGGCGAAGCTTTCTTT
CDR3: CASSHITTGGEAFF

D: .
size: .
J: TRBJ1-1
V: TRBV21-1
DNA: TGTGCCAGCAGCATAGGGAGAAGGGGGAGCACTGAAGCTTTCTTT
CDR3: CASSIGRRGSTEAFF

D: .
size: .
J: TRBJ2-7
V: TRBV29-1
DNA: TGCAGCGTCTACTTGAGCACCTACGAGCAGTACTTC
CDR3: CSVYLSTYEQYF

D: .
size: once
J: TRBJ2-7
V: TRBV30
DNA: TGTGCCTGGAGTGAACGGCTAGCAGGCGGAGAGCAGTACTTC
CDR3: CAWSERLAGGEQYF

D: .
size: .
J: TRBJ1-4
V: TRBV7-9
DNA: TGTGCCAGCAGGCAAGGCCTTGCTCAGGGCGAAAAACTGTTTTTT
CDR3: CASRQGLAQGEKLFF

D: TRBD1
size: .
J: TRBJ2-2
V: TRBV2
DNA: TGTGCCAGCAGTGGGGACAGGTACACCGGGGAGCTGTTTTTT
CDR3: CASSGDRYTGELFF

D: .
size: .
J: TRBJ2-7
V: TRBV7-2
DNA: TGTGCCAGCAGCTTACAGGTCCGGGGGGCCTCCTACGAGCAGTACTTC
CDR3: CASSLQVRGASYEQYF

D: .
size: .
J: TRBJ1-5
V: TRBV30
DNA: TGTGCCTGGAGTTCAGGGAATTCACGGCCCCAGCATTTT
CDR3: CAWSSGNSRPQHF

D: TRBD2
size: .
J: TRBJ2-7
V: TRBV6-6
DNA: TGTGCCAGCGGGAGGACTAGCGGGGTCAACGAGCAGTACTTC
CDR3: CASGRTSGVNEQYF

D: .
size: .
J: TRBJ1-2
V: TRBV19
DNA: TGTGCCAGTAGTAAGAAAGGCCGTCTTGGCTACACCTTC
CDR3: CASSKKGRLGYTF

D: TRBD1
size: once
J: TRBJ1-4
V: TRBV7-6
DNA: TGTGCCAGCACCCCCACCCGGGGACAGGGCCGAGAAAAACTGTTTTTT
CDR3: CASTPTRGQGREKLFF

D: TRBD1
size: .
J: TRBJ1-2
V: TRBV6-5
DNA: TGTGCCAGCAGTTTCACCCCTCGATGGACAGGCGGCTACACCTTC
CDR3: CASSFTPRWTGGYTF

D: TRBD2
size: .
J: TRBJ2-7
V: TRBV4-3
DNA: TGCGCCAGCAGCCAAGGACTAGCGGGAGGCTCCTGGGCGTACGAGCAGTACTTC
CDR3: CASSQGLAGGSWAYEQYF

D: TRBD1
size: once
J: TRBJ2-3
V: TRBV5-1
DNA: TGCGCCAGCAGCCCCTCACCTACAGGGGGCGACCAGCGGACGCAGTATTTT
CDR3: CASSPSPTGGDQRTQYF

D: TRBD1
size: .
J: TRBJ1-1
V: TRBV7-8
DNA: TGTGCCAGCAGCTTAGGCCGGCCAGGGGGCGTTAGCACTGAAGCTTTCTTT
CDR3: CASSLGRPGGVSTEAFF

D: TRBD2
size: .
J: TRBJ2-1
V: TRBV27
DNA: TGTGCCAGCAAATTTAGCGGGAGGGCAAATGAGCAGTTCTTC
CDR3: CASKFSGRANEQFF

D: .
size: .
J: TRBJ2-1
V: TRBV27
DNA: TGTGCCAGCAGGACTCAGTACAATGAGCAGTTCTTC
CDR3: CASRTQYNEQFF

D: .
size: .
J: TRBJ1-5
V: TRBV28
DNA: TGTGCCAGCAGTTTCCCTAAACACCTGCAACCTAATCAGCCCCAGCATTTT
CDR3: CASSFPKHLQPNQPQHF

D: .
size: .
J: TRBJ2-5
V: TRBV5-1
DNA: TGCGCCAGCAGCTTGGCCGACGGGGGCCGGGAGACCCAGTACTTC
CDR3: CASSLADGGRETQYF

D: TRBD2
size: .
J: TRBJ2-3
V: TRBV5-8
DNA: TGTGCCAGCAGCTTGTTAACTAGCGGGGGAGCGGTCACAGATACGCAGTATTTT
CDR3: CASSLLTSGGAVTDTQYF

D: TRBD1
size: .
J: TRBJ1-5
V: TRBV19
DNA: TGTGCCAGTAGTATCTTTTCGGCCAGGGGGCGCCTTCAACAGCCCCAGCATTTT
CDR3: CASSIFSARGRLQQPQHF

D: .
size: .
J: TRBJ1-1
V: TRBV6-5
DNA: TGTGCCAGCAGTCGACAGGCCAGCACTGAAGCTTTCTTT
CDR3: CASSRQASTEAFF

D: .
size: .
J: TRBJ2-7
V: TRBV30
DNA: TGTGCCTGGAGTGTAGCCTACGAGCAGTACTTC
CDR3: CAWSVAYEQYF

D: TRBD1
size: .
J: TRBJ1-1
V: TRBV2
DNA: TGTGCCAGCAGTTCGACAGGGGGCTTCGGAAGGACTGAAGCTTTCTTT
CDR3: CASSSTGGFGRTEAFF

D: .
size: .
J: TRBJ1-3
V: TRBV5-4
DNA: TGTGCCAGCAGCTCTCCCGAACAGTCCTCTGGAAACACCATATATTTT
CDR3: CASSSPEQSSGNTIYF

D: .
size: .
J: TRBJ1-2
V: TRBV5-6
DNA: TGTGCCAGCAGCTTCTTCAACAGGGACAACTATGGCTACACCTTC
CDR3: CASSFFNRDNYGYTF

D: TRBD1
size: .
J: TRBJ2-1
V: TRBV20-1
DNA: TGCAGTGCCCAGATCTTGACAGGGCCGGTCTTC
CDR3: CSAQILTGPVF

D: .
size: .
J: TRBJ1-1
V: TRBV23-1
DNA: TGCGCCGGCAGGGAAGGTGAAGCTTTCTTT
CDR3: CAGREGEAFF

D: .
size: .
J: TRBJ1-1
V: TRBV18
DNA: TGTGCCAGCTCACCACGGATACTCCGAGGGGATGGCACTGAAGCTTTCTTT
CDR3: CASSPRILRGDGTEAFF

D: .
size: once
J: TRBJ2-5
V: TRBV18
DNA: TGTGCCAGCTCGGACAGCCGGGGGATTCAGTACTTC
CDR3: CASSDSRGIQYF

D: .
size: once
J: TRBJ1-1
V: TRBV5-1
DNA: TGCGCCAGCAGCCTAGGGGGGGCGCCGAACACTGAAGCTTTCTTT
CDR3: CASSLGGAPNTEAFF

D: .
size: .
J: TRBJ2-5
V: TRBV30
DNA: TGTGCCTGGAGTGGGGTTAGGGGGGTCGAAGAGACCCAGTACTTC
CDR3: CAWSGVRGVEETQYF

D: .
size: .
J: TRBJ2-1
V: TRBV7-2
DNA: TGTGCCAGCAGCTTAGTTAGAGGTGAGCAGTTCTTC
CDR3: CASSLVRGEQFF

D: .
size: .
J: TRBJ2-2
V: TRBV6-6
DNA: TGTGCCAGCAGTATTCGGGTGGGGGGGAACACCGGGGAGCTGTTTTTT
CDR3: CASSIRVGGNTGELFF

D: .
size: .
J: TRBJ2-7
V: TRBV5-4
DNA: TGTGCCAGCAGCTCGGGGTACGAGCAGTACTTC
CDR3: CASSSGYEQYF

D: TRBD1
size: .
J: TRBJ1-1
V: TRBV6-4
DNA: TGTGCCAGCAGTAAAACGGCAGGGGGGAGTCACACTGAAGCTTTCTTT
CDR3: CASSKTAGGSHTEAFF

D: .
size: .
J: TRBJ2-5
V: TRBV5-1
DNA: TGCGCCAGCAGCTTGGAAAGGCCACAAGAGACCCAGTACTTC
CDR3: CASSLERPQETQYF

D: .
size: .
J: TRBJ1-5
V: TRBV15
DNA: TGTGCCACCAGCAGAGATTATCAGCCCCAGCATTTT
CDR3: CATSRDYQPQHF

D: .
size: .
J: TRBJ2-1
V: TRBV5-6
DNA: TGTGCCAGCAGCGCGCCGGGACTTACTTCCAGCAATGAGCAGTTCTTC
CDR3: CASSAPGLTSSNEQFF

D: .
size: few
J: TRBJ2-3
V: TRBV19
DNA: TGTGCCAGTAGTAGCCCCGTAAGCACAGATACGCAGTATTTT
CDR3: CASSSPVSTDTQYF

D: TRBD2
size: .
J: TRBJ2-5
V: TRBV6-5
DNA: TGTGCCAGCAGTTACTCGGGGGGGGAGACCCAGTACTTC
CDR3: CASSYSGGETQYF

D: TRBD2
size: .
J: TRBJ2-1
V: TRBV28
DNA: TGTGCCAGCAGTTTCCCAATTCGACTAGCGGGAGGGACCAATGAGCAGTTCTTC
CDR3: CASSFPIRLAGGTNEQFF

D: TRBD1
size: once
J: TRBJ1-2
V: TRBV18
DNA: TGTGCCAGCTCATCGGACAGGGGGCCGGGGGGCTACACCTTC
CDR3: CASSSDRGPGGYTF

D: TRBD2
size: .
J: TRBJ2-1
V: TRBV5-1
DNA: TGCGCCAGCAGCTCGGGACTAGCGAGGACCTACAATGAGCAGTTCTTC
CDR3: CASSSGLARTYNEQFF

D: .
size: once
J: TRBJ1-2
V: TRBV27
DNA: TGTGCCAGCGTTGACGGACAAGGTGGCTACACCTTC
CDR3: CASVDGQGGYTF

D: .
size: .
J: TRBJ2-7
V: TRBV27
DNA: TGTGCCAGCAGTTGGCAGGACGGAAACTACGAGCAGTACTTC
CDR3: CASSWQDGNYEQYF

D: TRBD1
size: .
J: TRBJ2-5
V: TRBV5-6
DNA: TGTGCCAGCAGGGAGGGACAGGTCCGAGGGGAGACCCAGTACTTC
CDR3: CASREGQVRGETQYF